What follows are 10 T cell receptor beta chains derived from one specimen sequenced in a study of a mutant IDH1 vaccine in newly diagnosed glioma (dated by TCRdb to about 2021). The library was built by means of the immunoSEQ multiplex PCR assay. Sourced from immuneACCESS, this table was stored by TCRdb with only in-frame sequences that have V and J called. A share of the clones is absent; for the studies checked, an unresolved V gene accounts for under half, and the remainder has no known explanation. This sample holds some 48,000 clones; just under 80% were observed only once. The ten largest clonotypes hold roughly 1.8% of the sample. No cognate antigen is known for these TCRs. The meaning of the sample's time point label: week 5, during vaccination. Each vaccine dose, consisting of 300 ug of a 20-mer mutant IDH1 peptide in Montanide, was administered subcutaneously with topical imiquimod. Sequencing used PBMCs, obtained from a glioma patient whose treatment included an IDH1 peptide vaccine. These receptors all stem from a woman aged 40 to 50 with glioma.

V is TRBV5-4 and J is TRBJ1-2; D possibly corresponds to TRBD1 (5 bases). The CDR3 is made up of 14 amino acids. The V end was cut by 0 bases, the J end by 4 bases, with 10 bases between. Looked up from germline, CDR1 is SGHNT and CDR2 is YYREEE (reference sequence). DNA of the CDR3: TGTGCCAGCAGCTTGGGTGGGGGTGGCTATGGCTACACCTTC. Residues: CASSLGGGGYGYTF.

This clone was detected only a few times. The genes are TRBV2 and TRBJ2-7; no reliable D call. Germline CDR1 SNHLY, CDR2 FYNNEI. This CDR3 region has 12 residues. Trimming left V 4 bases short and J 3 bases short, with 7 bases between. In DNA, the CDR3 is TGTGCCAGCAGTGCTAATATCTACGAGCAGTACTTC. Protein product: CASSANIYEQYF.

V and J are TRBV4-2 and TRBJ2-2; D call uncertain. The CDR3 has 14 residues. The V and J ends lost 0 bases and 6 bases respectively, with 8 bases between them. Germline V lookup: CDR1 LGHNA, CDR2 YNFKEQ. The CDR3 sequence is CASSQDRSAGELFF. The CDR3 DNA sequence: TGTGCCAGCAGCCAAGATAGGTCCGCCGGGGAGCTGTTTTTT.

The gene calls are TRBV27 and TRBJ2-7; 9 bases align to TRBD1. Trimming removed 3 bases from V and 0 bases from J; junction bases left unmatched: 6. There are 16 residues in the CDR3. Germline values: CDR1 MNHEY, CDR2 SMNVEV (reference sequence). As DNA, the CDR3 is TGTGCCAGCAGTTTCTCCGGGACAGGGAACTCCTACGAGCAGTACTTC. Translation gives CASSFSGTGNSYEQYF.

This clone was observed a single time. Mismatch with germline at one junction end may stem from a read error. This chain connects TRBV9 to TRBJ1-2; D perhaps matches TRBD1 (5 bases). CDR1 and CDR2 from the germline V gene are SGDLS and YYNGEE. The CDR3 contains 15 residues. The DNA for the CDR3 is TGTGCCAGCAGCGTAGAGGGAGGTAGGGGACGGCTAAGCGCCTTC. This sequence encodes CASSVEGGRGRLSAF.

V gene TRBV19 combines with J gene TRBJ1-1; the D gene is possibly TRBD1 (5 bases). The V gene lost 11 bases and the J gene lost 5 bases, with 18 bases spanning the gap. The CDR3 length is 13 residues. Germline CDR1 reads LNHDA; CDR2 reads SQIVND (reference sequence). CDR3 residues: CASRGSGKTEAFF. The CDR3 DNA reads as TGTGCCTCGAGGGGTTCAGGGAAAACTGAAGCTTTCTTT.

This chain links TRBV7-2 with TRBJ2-7; 11 nucleotides match TRBD2. With 6 bases clipped from V and 5 bases from J, the junction kept 12 bases outside the gene matches. CDR3 size: 16 residues. Per the germline V gene, CDR1 is SGHTA and CDR2 is FQGNSA. The CDR3 is CASRELAGGLPHEQYF. Written as DNA, the CDR3 is TGTGCCAGCAGGGAATTAGCGGGGGGGCTTCCCCACGAGCAGTACTTC.

The V and J genes are TRBV6-6 and TRBJ1-1; 7 nucleotides align to TRBD1. V trimming: 4 bases; J trimming: 4 bases; junction bases outside the gene matches: 3. The germline gives CDR1 MNHNY, CDR2 SVGAGI (reference sequence). The CDR3 contains 13 residues. CDR3 bases: TGTGCCAGCAGTTTCGGACAGGTCACTGAAGCTTTCTTT. It encodes CASSFGQVTEAFF.

This clone was seen a single time. This sequence joins TRBV5-6 and TRBJ1-2; D is unresolved. Germline CDR1 is SGHDT and CDR2 is YYEEEE. Trimming cost V 0 bases and J 6 bases, with 15 bases left between them. The CDR3 covers 15 residues. The CDR3: CASSLGRPGRNGYTF. For the CDR3, the DNA is TGTGCCAGCAGCTTGGGCAGGCCGGGGAGAAATGGCTACACCTTC.

This clone appeared once. The J gene is TRBJ1-5, the V gene TRBV6-5; possibly TRBD1 for D (5 bases). There are 15 residues in the CDR3. Germline loops: CDR1 MNHEY, CDR2 SVGAGI. Trimming stripped 6 bases from V and 0 bases from J, with 12 bases between. The CDR3 nucleotides are TGTGCCAGCAGCCGCCGGGACGTTAGCAATCAGCCCCAGCATTTT. It yields the protein CASSRRDVSNQPQHF.